The clone carrying this TCR beta chain was counted many times. Trimming removed 4 bases from V and 6 bases from J, with 14 bases in between. Germline CDR1 is MGHDK and CDR2 is SYGVNS. The CDR3 covers 14 residues. This entry is derived from a study of T-cell reconstitution after alpha-beta-depleted transplantation in children. TCRbeta library construction was performed incorporating unique molecular identifiers. TCRdb re-called the PCR reads with MiXCR, one entry per CDR3 protein. The data show approximately 200,000 distinct CDR3 sequences, 13% to 15% seen once. The chain couples TRBV25-1 to TRBJ2-3; unclear D gene. Sequencing was performed on PBMCs from the stem cell graft donor, taken from the stem cell graft. This receptor was taken from a human donor who donated a stem cell graft to a child with acute lymphoblastic leukemia. Written as DNA, the CDR3 is TGTGCCAGCAGTGGAGTTCCAGCTGCCGATACGCAGTATTTT. It specifies CASSGVPAADTQYF.